A selection of T cell receptor beta chains follows, all from one sample in a study of cytomegalovirus exposure and HLA in healthy donors. This table comes from immunoSEQ multiplex PCR, and its TCRdb copy is limited to in-frame clones, with some not included. The sample includes 250,000 to 400,000 clones, 88% of them seen just once. The material sequenced was PBMCs. Receptors originate from a man aged 25-40 years in good health and CMV-seronegative. Each CDR3 is given with its conserved first and last residue. Fields, in order: D gene, V gene, J gene, clone size, CDR3 DNA, CDR3 protein. A D gene is named only where the DNA matches it firmly. Expanded clones are given a class, and other clones once, few, many or no size at all.

>TRBD1|TRBV18|TRBJ1-3|.
TGTGCCAGCTCACAAAGTCCGATAGGACAGGGTGGAAACACCATATATTTT
CASSQSPIGQGGNTIYF
>.|TRBV19|TRBJ1-3|.
TGTGCCAGTAACCTAGGTTGGGGCACAAACACCATATATTTT
CASNLGWGTNTIYF
>TRBD1|TRBV7-2|TRBJ2-5|.
TGTGCCAGCACCTATCGGGACAGACGTGAAGAGACCCAGTACTTC
CASTYRDRREETQYF
>.|TRBV6-5|TRBJ2-5|.
TGTGCCAGCAGGCCCCCGGTCCAAGAGACCCAGTACTTC
CASRPPVQETQYF
>.|TRBV5-1|TRBJ2-3|.
.
CASSFGPGQITDTQYF
>.|TRBV5-1|TRBJ2-5|.
TGCGCCAGCAGCCCGGAGGTCCGAAAAGAGACCCAGTACTTC
CASSPEVRKETQYF
>.|TRBV4-3|TRBJ1-1|.
TGCGCCAGCAGCCAAGGCTCAGGGATCGGCACTGAAGCTTTCTTT
CASSQGSGIGTEAFF
>.|TRBV30|TRBJ2-1|.
TGTGCCTGGAGTCTAGCCGACTCTCGGGACAATGAGCAGTTCTTC
CAWSLADSRDNEQFF
>TRBD1|TRBV7-9|TRBJ1-1|few
TGTGCCAGCAGCAGATACCAACCTGGGACAGTCCAAGCTTTCTTT
CASSRYQPGTVQAFF
>.|TRBV5-4|TRBJ2-2|.
TGTGCCAGCAGCTTGAACGGGGGGAACACCGGGGAGCTGTTTTTT
CASSLNGGNTGELFF
>TRBD1|TRBV5-5|TRBJ2-7|.
TGTGCCAGCAGCCCGACAGGGTCCAACGAGCAGTACTTC
CASSPTGSNEQYF
>TRBD1|TRBV5-1|TRBJ2-7|.
TGCGCCAGCAGCCCCGCAGGGGGATACGAGCAGTACTTC
CASSPAGGYEQYF
>TRBD1|TRBV6-1|TRBJ1-3|.
TGTGCCAGCAGTGAAGTGTTGGGACAGGGGCCGAGCTCTGGAAACACCATATATTTT
CASSEVLGQGPSSGNTIYF
>.|TRBV7-9|TRBJ2-7|.
TGTGCCAGCAGCTTAGCCGGGGGTTCCTACGAGCAGTACTTC
CASSLAGGSYEQYF
>TRBD1|TRBV9|TRBJ1-6|once
TGTGCCAGCAGCGGCAACAGGGGTGGCCTTTATAATTCACCCCTCCACTTT
CASSGNRGGLYNSPLHF
>TRBD2|TRBV7-6|TRBJ2-7|.
TGTGCCAGCAGCTTAGCAGCGGGGGGGACCTACGAGCAGTACTTC
CASSLAAGGTYEQYF
>.|TRBV30|TRBJ1-2|.
TGTGCCTGGAGTGTCGGGGGGCTTGGCTACACCTTC
CAWSVGGLGYTF
>.|TRBV6-1|TRBJ1-1|.
TGTGCCAGCAGTGTCCTCAGGGGCTATTGGGAAGCTTTCTTT
CASSVLRGYWEAFF